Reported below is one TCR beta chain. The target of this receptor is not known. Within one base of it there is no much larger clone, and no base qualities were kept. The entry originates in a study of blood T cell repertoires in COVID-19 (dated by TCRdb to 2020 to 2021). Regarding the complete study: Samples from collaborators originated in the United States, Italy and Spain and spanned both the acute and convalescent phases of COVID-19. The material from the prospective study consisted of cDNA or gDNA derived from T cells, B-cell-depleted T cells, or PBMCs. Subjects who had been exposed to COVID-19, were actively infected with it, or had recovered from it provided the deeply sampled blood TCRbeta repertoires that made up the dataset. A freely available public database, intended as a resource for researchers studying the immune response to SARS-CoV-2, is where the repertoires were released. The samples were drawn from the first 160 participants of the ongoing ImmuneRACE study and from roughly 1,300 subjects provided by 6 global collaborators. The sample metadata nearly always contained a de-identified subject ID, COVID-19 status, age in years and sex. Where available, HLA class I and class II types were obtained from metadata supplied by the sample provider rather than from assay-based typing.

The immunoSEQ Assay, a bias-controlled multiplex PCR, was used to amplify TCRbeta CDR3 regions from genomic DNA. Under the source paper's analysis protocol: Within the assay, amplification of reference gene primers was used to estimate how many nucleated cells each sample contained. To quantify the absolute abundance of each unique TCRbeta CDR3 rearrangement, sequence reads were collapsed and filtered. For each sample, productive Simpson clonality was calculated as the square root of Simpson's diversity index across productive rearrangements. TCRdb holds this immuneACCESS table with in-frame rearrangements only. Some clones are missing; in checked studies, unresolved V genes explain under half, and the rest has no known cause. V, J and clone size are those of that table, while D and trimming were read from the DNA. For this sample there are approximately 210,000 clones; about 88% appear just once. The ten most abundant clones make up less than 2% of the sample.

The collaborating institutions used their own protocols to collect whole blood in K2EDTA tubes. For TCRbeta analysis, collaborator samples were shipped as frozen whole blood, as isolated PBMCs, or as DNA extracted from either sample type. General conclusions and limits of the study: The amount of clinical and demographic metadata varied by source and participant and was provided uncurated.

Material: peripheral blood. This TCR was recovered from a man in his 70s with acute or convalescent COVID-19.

In nucleotides, the sequence is TGTGCCAGCAGTTATCGGCAGGGGGTACAGCCCCAGCATTTT. Its amino acids are CASSYRQGVQPQHF. Rearrangement joined TRBV6-6 to TRBJ1-5, and TRBD1 aligns with 7 junction nucleotides. At the junction V is shortened by 3 bases and J by 7 bases; bases outside the gene matches: 6. Sequences MNHNY (CDR1) and SVGAGI (CDR2) are obtained from the germline V gene (reference sequence). The CDR3 covers 14 residues, taking in both the cysteine and the phenylalanine. Only CDR3 DNA remains: 42 bases, in frame from the first base.